This TCR beta chain was captured in a study of blood T cell repertoires in COVID-19. Study information: The origin of the acute and convalescent COVID-19 samples was the United States, Italy and Spain.

With 4 bases clipped from V and 6 bases from J, the junction kept 9 bases outside the gene matches. CDR1 and CDR2 (germline): SGHRS, YFSETQ. The length of the CDR3 is 15 residues. Only in-frame clones appear in the TCRdb table, and some are missing; sequencing was by immunoSEQ multiplex PCR. The table has 110,000 or so clones, about 85% seen once. Specimen: peripheral blood. The chain carries TRBV5-1 and TRBJ2-2, with TRBD1 identical over 7 bases. The sequence came from a man over 45 with acute or convalescent COVID-19. The CDR3 is CASSIRQGRPGELFF. The CDR3 DNA reads as TGCGCCAGCAGCATCCGACAGGGCCGGCCCGGGGAGCTGTTTTTT.